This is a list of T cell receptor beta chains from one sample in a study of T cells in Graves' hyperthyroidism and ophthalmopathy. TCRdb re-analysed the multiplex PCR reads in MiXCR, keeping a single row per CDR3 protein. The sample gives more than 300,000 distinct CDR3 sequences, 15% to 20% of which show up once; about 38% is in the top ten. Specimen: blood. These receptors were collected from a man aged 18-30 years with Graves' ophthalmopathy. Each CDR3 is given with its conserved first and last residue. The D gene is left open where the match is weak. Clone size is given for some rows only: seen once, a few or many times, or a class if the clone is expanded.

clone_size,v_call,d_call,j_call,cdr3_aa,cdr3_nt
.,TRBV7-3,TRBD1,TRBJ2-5,CASSRDRGRARETQYF,TGTGCCAGCAGCCGGGACAGGGGAAGGGCGAGGGAGACCCAGTACTTC
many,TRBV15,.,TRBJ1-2,CATSRDRQNYGYTF,TGTGCCACCAGCAGAGACCGACAGAACTATGGCTACACCTTC
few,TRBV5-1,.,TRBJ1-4,CASSFAGGGNEKLFF,TGCGCCAGCAGCTTCGCGGGGGGCGGGAATGAAAAACTGTTTTTT
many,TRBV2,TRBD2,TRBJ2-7,CASRTPRRGVKEQYF,TGTGCCAGCAGGACCCCGCGGCGGGGGGTTAAAGAGCAGTACTTC
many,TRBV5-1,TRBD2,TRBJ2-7,CASTLGSGGAYEQYF,TGCGCCAGCACCCTAGGAAGCGGGGGTGCCTACGAGCAGTACTTC
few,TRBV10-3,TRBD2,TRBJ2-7,CAISASGDSSYEQYF,TGTGCCATCAGTGCTAGCGGGGATAGCTCCTACGAGCAGTACTTC
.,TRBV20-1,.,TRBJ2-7,CSAGVAGGYYEQYF,TGCAGTGCTGGAGTTGCAGGGGGGTACTACGAGCAGTACTTC
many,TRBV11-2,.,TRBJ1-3,CASSLDEVISGNTIYF,TGTGCCAGCAGCTTAGATGAGGTTATCTCTGGAAACACCATATATTTT
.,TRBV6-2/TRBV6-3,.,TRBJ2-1,CASSFSGNTKGEQFF,TGTGCCAGCAGTTTCAGTGGGAATACTAAGGGTGAGCAGTTCTTC
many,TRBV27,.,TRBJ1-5,CASSLSGSSNQPQHF,TGTGCCAGCAGTTTATCTGGGTCCAGCAATCAGCCCCAGCATTTT
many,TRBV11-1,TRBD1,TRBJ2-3,CASSSGQGSLTDTQYF,TGTGCCAGCAGCTCCGGACAGGGCTCTCTCACAGATACGCAGTATTTT